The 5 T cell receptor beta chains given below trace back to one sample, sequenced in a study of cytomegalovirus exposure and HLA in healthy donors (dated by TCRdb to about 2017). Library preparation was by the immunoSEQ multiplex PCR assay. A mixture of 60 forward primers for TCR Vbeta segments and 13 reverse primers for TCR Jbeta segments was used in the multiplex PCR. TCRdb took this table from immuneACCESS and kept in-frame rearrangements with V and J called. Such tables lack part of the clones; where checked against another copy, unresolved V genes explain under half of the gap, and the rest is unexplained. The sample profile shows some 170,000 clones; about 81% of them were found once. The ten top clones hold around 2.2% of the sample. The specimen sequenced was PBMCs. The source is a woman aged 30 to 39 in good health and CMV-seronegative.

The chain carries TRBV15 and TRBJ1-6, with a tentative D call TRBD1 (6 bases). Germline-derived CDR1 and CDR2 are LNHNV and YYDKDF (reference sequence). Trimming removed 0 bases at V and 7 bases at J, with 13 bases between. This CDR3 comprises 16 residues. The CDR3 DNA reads TGTGCCACCAGCAGAGACCCACAGGGATACAATTCACCCCTCCACTTT. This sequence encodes CATSRDPQGYNSPLHF.

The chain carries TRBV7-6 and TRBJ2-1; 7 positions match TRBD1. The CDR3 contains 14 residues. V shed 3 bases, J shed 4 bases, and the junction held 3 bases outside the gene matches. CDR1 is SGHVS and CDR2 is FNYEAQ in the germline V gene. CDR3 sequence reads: CASSLTGIYNEQFF. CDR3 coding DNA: TGTGCCAGCAGCTTGACAGGGATTTACAATGAGCAGTTCTTC.

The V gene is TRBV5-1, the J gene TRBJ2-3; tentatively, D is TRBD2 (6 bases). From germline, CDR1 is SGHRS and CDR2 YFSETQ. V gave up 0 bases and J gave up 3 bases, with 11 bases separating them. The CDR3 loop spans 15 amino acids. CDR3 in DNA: TGCGCCAGCAGCTTGGACGGGGGAGGAACAGATACGCAGTATTTT. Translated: CASSLDGGGTDTQYF.

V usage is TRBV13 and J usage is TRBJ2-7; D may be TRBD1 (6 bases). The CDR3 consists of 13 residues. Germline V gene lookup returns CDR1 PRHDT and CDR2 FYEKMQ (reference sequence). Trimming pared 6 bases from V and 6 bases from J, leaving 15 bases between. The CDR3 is CASSLDRKGEQYF. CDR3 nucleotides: TGTGCCAGCAGTCTCGACAGGAAGGGCGAGCAGTACTTC.

CDR3 DNA: TGCGCCAGCAGCCAGGGACAGGGGGTCACAGATACGCAGTATTTT. It encodes CASSQGQGVTDTQYF. J is TRBJ2-3 and V is TRBV4-3, with 11 bases fitting TRBD1. Trimming removed 3 bases from V and 2 bases from J; junction bases left unmatched: 1. This CDR3 has 15 residues. The germline V gene encodes CDR1 LGHNA and CDR2 YSLEER.